Listed here is a single T cell receptor beta chain. Its antigen is undetermined. Method: immunoSEQ multiplex PCR; TCRdb's copy keeps in-frame clones and lacks some. The sample records 95,000 to 110,000 clones, 90% being singletons. This sample was included in a study of T cell responses to AZD1222 COVID-19 vaccine. Background on the study: Investigators merged groups given second doses at roughly 4 or roughly 12 weeks. The study's findings and limits: Reports say nearly half of spike-specific TCRs go after unmutated variant regions. Regions 160-218 and 743-854 held dominance among vaccine-associated CD4 TCRs, which spanned spike.

This CDR3 spans 14 amino acids. Germline V gene lookup returns CDR1 SEHNR and CDR2 FQNEAQ (reference sequence). V was pared by 5 bases and J by 4 bases, with 6 bases of the junction left unmatched. This sequence joins TRBV7-9 and TRBJ1-2; TRBD1 aligns across 8 bases. The starting material was peripheral blood, obtained on day 0 of AZD1222 vaccination. This sequence was found in an adult in good health. The CDR3 here is CASSSGQGAYGYTF. The CDR3 coding sequence is TGTGCCAGCAGCAGCGGACAGGGCGCCTATGGCTACACCTTC.